The clone carrying this T cell receptor beta chain was seen once. Its antigen is not identified. V gave up 3 bases and J gave up 8 bases, with 6 bases separating them. The length of the CDR3 is 11 residues. Germline assignment: CDR1 SNHLY and CDR2 FYNNEI. TCRdb reanalysed the multiplex PCR reads using MiXCR and keeps one entry per CDR3 protein. The data contain more than 30,000 distinct CDR3 sequences, about 60% of them singletons. The data were obtained in a study of breast tumors, draining lymph nodes, adjacent tissues. Study-wide findings and caveats: Findings are consistent with lymph node origin and intratumoral expansion of most tumor T cells.

The genes are TRBV2 and TRBJ2-3, with D unclear. The sequence derives from a female donor with breast cancer. Some clones in this sample may be carry-over from other donors' samples. The sequenced sample was breast tumor tissue. CDR3 in DNA: TGTGCCAGCAGTGAGGCTATTACGCAGTATTTT. Its protein is CASSEAITQYF.